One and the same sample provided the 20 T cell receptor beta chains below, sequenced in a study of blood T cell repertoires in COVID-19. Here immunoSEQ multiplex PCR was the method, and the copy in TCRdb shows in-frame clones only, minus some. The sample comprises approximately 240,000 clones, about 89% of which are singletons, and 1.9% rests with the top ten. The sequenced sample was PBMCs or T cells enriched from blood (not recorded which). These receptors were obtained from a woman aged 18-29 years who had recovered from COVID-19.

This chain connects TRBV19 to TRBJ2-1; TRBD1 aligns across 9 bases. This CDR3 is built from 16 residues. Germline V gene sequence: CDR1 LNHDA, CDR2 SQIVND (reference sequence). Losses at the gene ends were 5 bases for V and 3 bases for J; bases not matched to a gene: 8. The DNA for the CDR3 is TGTGCCAGTAGTGCAAGGGACAGGGTACTCTACAATGAGCAGTTCTTC. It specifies CASSARDRVLYNEQFF.

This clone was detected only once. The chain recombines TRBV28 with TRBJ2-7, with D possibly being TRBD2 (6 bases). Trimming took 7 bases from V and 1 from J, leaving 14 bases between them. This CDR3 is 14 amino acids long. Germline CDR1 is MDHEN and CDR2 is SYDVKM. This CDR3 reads CASTWGGKSYEQYF. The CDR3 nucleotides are TGTGCCAGCACCTGGGGAGGTAAATCCTACGAGCAGTACTTC.

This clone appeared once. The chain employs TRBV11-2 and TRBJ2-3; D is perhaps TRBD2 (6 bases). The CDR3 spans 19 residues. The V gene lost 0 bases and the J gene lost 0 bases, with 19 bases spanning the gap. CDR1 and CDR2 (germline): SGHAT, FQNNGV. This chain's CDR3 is CASSLDAWGSGPSTDTQYF. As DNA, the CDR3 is TGTGCCAGCAGCTTAGATGCGTGGGGTAGCGGACCAAGCACAGATACGCAGTATTTT.

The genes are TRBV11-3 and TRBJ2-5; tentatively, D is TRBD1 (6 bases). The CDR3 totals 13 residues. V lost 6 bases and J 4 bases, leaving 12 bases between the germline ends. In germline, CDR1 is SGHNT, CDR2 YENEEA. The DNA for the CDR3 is TGTGCCAGCAGGGGGGCTGGGCGAGAGACCCAGTACTTC. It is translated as CASRGAGRETQYF.

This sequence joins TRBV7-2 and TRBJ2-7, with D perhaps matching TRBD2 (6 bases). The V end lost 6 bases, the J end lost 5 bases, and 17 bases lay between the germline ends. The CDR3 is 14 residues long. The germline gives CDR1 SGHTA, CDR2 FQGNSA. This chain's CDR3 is CASSVLGGFHEQYF. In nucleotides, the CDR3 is TGTGCCAGCAGTGTCCTCGGAGGGTTCCACGAGCAGTACTTC.

CDR3 sequence (DNA): TGTGCCAGCAGTCTGGACAGGGAGGACACCGGGGAGCTGTTTTTT. This codes for CASSLDREDTGELFF. The chain couples TRBV28 to TRBJ2-2; 8 nucleotides agree with TRBD1. The CDR3 extends over 15 amino acids. In germline, CDR1 is MDHEN, CDR2 SYDVKM. Trimming removed 5 bases from V and 3 bases from J; junction bases left unmatched: 5.

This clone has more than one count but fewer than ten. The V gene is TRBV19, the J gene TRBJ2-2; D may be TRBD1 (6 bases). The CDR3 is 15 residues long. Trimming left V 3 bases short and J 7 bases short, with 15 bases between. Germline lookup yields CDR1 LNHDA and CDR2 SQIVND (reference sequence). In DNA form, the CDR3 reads TGTGCCAGTAGTATGGATATTACAGGGATCGGGGAGCTGTTTTTT. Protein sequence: CASSMDITGIGELFF.

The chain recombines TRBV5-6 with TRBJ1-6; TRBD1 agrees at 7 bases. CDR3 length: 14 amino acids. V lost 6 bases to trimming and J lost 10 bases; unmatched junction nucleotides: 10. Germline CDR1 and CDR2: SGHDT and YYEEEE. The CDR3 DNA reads TGTGCCAGCACCGCAGTCAGGGGGAGCTCACCCCTCCACTTT. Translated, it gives CASTAVRGSSPLHF. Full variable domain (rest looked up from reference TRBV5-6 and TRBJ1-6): DAGVTQSPTHLIKTRGQQVTLRCSPKSGHDTVSWYQQALGQGPQFIFQYYEEEERQRGNFPDRFSGHQFPNYSSELNVNALLLGDSALYLCASTAVRGSSPLHFGNGTRLTVT.

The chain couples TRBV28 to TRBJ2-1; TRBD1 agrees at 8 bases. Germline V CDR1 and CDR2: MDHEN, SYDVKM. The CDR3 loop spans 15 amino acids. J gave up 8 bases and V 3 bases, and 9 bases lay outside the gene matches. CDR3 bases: TGTGCCAGCAGTTTTGTTCAGGGGGCCCGCCATGAGCAGTTCTTC. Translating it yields CASSFVQGARHEQFF.

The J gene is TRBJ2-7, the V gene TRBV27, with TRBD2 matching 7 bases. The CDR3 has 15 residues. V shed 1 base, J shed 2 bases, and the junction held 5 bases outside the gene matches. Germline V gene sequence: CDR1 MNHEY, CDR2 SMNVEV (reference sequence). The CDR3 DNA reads TGTGCCAGCAGTTTATTGGGAGGGCAGGCCTACGAGCAGTACTTC. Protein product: CASSLLGGQAYEQYF.

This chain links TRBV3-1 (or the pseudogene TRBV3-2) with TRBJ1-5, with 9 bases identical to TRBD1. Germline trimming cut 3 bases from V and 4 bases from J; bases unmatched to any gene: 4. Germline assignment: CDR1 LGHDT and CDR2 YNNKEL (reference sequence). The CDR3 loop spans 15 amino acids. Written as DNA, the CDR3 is TGTGCCAGCAGCCATTCAGGACAGGGGAATCAGCCCCAGCATTTT. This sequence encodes CASSHSGQGNQPQHF.

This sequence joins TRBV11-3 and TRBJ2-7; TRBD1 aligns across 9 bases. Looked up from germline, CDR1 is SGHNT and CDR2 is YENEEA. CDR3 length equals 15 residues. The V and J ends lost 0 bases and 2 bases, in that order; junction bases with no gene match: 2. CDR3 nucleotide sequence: TGTGCCAGCAGCTTAGATGGACAGGGGCCCTACGAGCAGTACTTC. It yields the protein CASSLDGQGPYEQYF.

The CDR3 DNA sequence: TGTGCCAGCATGAACAGGGAGAACACCGGGGAGCTGTTTTTT. Residues: CASMNRENTGELFF. V is TRBV6-5 and J is TRBJ2-2, with a tentative D call TRBD1 (6 bases). CDR1 and CDR2 from the germline V gene are MNHEY and SVGAGI. V was trimmed by 7 bases and J by 1 base, leaving 10 bases between them. The CDR3 has 14 residues.

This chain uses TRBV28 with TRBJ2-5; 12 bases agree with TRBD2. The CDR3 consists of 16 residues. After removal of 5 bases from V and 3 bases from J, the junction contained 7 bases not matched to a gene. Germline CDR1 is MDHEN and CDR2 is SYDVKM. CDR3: CASSIPTSGSKETQYF. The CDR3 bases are TGTGCCAGCAGTATACCGACTAGCGGGAGCAAAGAGACCCAGTACTTC.

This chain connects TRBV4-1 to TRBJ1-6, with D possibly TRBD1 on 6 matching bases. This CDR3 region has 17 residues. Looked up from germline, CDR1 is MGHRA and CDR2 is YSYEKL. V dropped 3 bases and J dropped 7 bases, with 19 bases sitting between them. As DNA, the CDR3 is TGCGCCAGCAGCCACAAATACCCCGCAGGGGTCAATTCACCCCTCCACTTT. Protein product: CASSHKYPAGVNSPLHF.

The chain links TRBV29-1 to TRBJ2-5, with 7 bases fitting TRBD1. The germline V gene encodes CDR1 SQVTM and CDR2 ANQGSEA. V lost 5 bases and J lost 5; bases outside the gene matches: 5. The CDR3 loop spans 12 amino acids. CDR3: CSVYQGVETQYF. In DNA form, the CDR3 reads TGCAGCGTTTACCAGGGGGTCGAGACCCAGTACTTC.

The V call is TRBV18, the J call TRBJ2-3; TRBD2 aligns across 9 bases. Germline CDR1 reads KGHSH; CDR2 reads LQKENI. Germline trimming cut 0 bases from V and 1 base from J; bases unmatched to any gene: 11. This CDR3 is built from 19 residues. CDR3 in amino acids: CASSPPKRIPSGGTDTQYF. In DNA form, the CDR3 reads TGTGCCAGCTCACCACCGAAGAGAATTCCTAGCGGGGGCACAGATACGCAGTATTTT.

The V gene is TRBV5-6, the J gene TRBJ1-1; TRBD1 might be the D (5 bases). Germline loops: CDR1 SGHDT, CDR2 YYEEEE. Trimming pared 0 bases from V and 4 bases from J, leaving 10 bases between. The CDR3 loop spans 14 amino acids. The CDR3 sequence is CASSLEGIATEAFF. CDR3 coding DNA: TGTGCCAGCAGCTTGGAGGGGATCGCCACTGAAGCTTTCTTT.

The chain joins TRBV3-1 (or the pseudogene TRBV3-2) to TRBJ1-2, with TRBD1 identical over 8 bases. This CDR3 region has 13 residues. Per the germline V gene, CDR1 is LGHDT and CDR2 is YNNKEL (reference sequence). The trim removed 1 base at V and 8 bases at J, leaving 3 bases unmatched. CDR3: CASSQGQGRGYTF. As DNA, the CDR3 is TGTGCCAGCAGCCAAGGACAGGGGAGAGGCTACACCTTC.

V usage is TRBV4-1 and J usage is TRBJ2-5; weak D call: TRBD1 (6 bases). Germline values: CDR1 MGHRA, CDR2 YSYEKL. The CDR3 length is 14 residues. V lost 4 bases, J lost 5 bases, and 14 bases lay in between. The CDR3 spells CASSPITRGETQYF. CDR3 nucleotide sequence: TGCGCCAGCAGCCCGATTACTAGGGGGGAGACCCAGTACTTC.